This entry lists 31 T cell receptor beta chains sequenced from one sample in a study of T-cell memory formation after mild COVID-19. A single record per CDR3 protein comes from TCRdb applying MiXCR to the 5' RACE reads. The sample holds about 340,000 distinct CDR3 sequences, over 13% seen once. Specimen: PBMCs or a T cell subset sorted from them (not recorded which). These receptors all stem from a man between 18 and 29 years old who had mild COVID-19 (a few samples of this study predate the infection). Cell type and time point are not known.

The rearrangement joins TRBV6-6 to TRBJ2-5, with unresolved D. The CDR3 covers 14 residues. Trimming took off 5 bases at V and 2 bases at J, with 12 bases between the two ends. Germline V gene sequence: CDR1 MNHNY, CDR2 SVGAGI (reference sequence). In DNA form, the CDR3 reads TGTGCCAGCAGTCCTCCGCCAGGACAAGAGACCCAGTACTTC. It specifies CASSPPPGQETQYF.

The chain uses TRBV4-3 and TRBJ2-7; 7 nucleotides align to TRBD1. The CDR3 consists of 16 residues. Per germline, CDR1 LGHNA and CDR2 YSLEER. J was trimmed by 3 bases and V by 4 bases; bases with no gene match: 12. In DNA, the CDR3 is TGCGCCAGCAGCCCACAGGGGACCCAGGTTATCTACGAGCAGTACTTC. Protein sequence: CASSPQGTQVIYEQYF.

The rearrangement joins TRBV30 to TRBJ2-4, with a possible D match to TRBD2 (5 bases). Germline assignment: CDR1 GTSNPN and CDR2 SVGIG (reference sequence). CDR3 length: 12 amino acids. Trimming pared 0 bases from V and 8 bases from J, leaving 8 bases between. The CDR3: CAWSVMGDIQYF. The CDR3 nucleotides are TGTGCCTGGAGTGTAATGGGAGACATTCAGTACTTC.

The sample holds many counts of this clonotype. This rearrangement joins TRBV20-1 to TRBJ1-5; the D gene is possibly TRBD1 (5 bases). The germline V gene encodes CDR1 DFQATT and CDR2 SNEGSKA (reference sequence). The CDR3 runs to 13 residues. V shed 3 bases and J shed 6 bases, with 12 bases lying between them. CDR3 nucleotide sequence: TGCAGTGCTAGCGGGGCCCAGGGTCAGCCCCAGCATTTT. Encoded protein: CSASGAQGQPQHF.

This clonotype was seen only a few times. V gene TRBV30 combines with J gene TRBJ2-6; no clear D gene. Trimming took off 6 bases at V and 2 bases at J, with 8 bases between the two ends. The CDR3 contains 13 residues. Per germline, CDR1 GTSNPN and CDR2 SVGIG (reference sequence). For the CDR3, the DNA is TGTGCCTGTCCAGGAGCTGGGGCCAACGTCCTGACTTTC. Its protein product is CACPGAGANVLTF.

The chain carries TRBV9 and TRBJ2-1; 8 bases fit TRBD2. Germline values: CDR1 SGDLS, CDR2 YYNGEE. This CDR3 is 17 amino acids long. V was pared by 4 bases and J by 5 bases, with 14 bases of the junction left unmatched. CDR3 residues: CASSITILAEEDNEQFF. Here the CDR3 DNA reads TGTGCCAGCAGCATCACAATACTAGCGGAAGAAGACAATGAGCAGTTCTTC.

This clonotype has a count of ten or more. The CDR3, as DNA: TGTGCCAGCCGAGGGGGCAGGGGAGTCACTGAAGCTTTCTTT. As protein: CASRGGRGVTEAFF. The chain uses TRBV12-3 or TRBV12-4 and TRBJ1-1; 7 bases match TRBD1. V lost 8 bases and J lost 4; bases outside the gene matches: 10. The CDR3 covers 14 residues.

The chain combines TRBV7-3 with TRBJ1-1; the D is unclear. The CDR3 spans 15 residues. The V gene's germline CDR1 is SGHTA and CDR2 FQGTGA. V lost 3 bases to trimming and J lost 0 bases, with 11 bases between them. The CDR3 sequence is CASSLGAGMNTEAFF. CDR3 bases: TGTGCCAGCAGCTTGGGTGCGGGTATGAACACTGAAGCTTTCTTT. The variable domain in full, with the rest retrieved from reference TRBV7-3 and TRBJ1-1, is GAGVSQTPSNKVTEKGKYVELRCDPISGHTALYWYRQSLGQGPEFLIYFQGTGAADDSGLPNDRFFAVRPEGSVSTLKIQRTERGDSAVYLCASSLGAGMNTEAFFGQGTRLTVV.

This clonotype was picked up a small number of times. The chain recombines TRBV12-3 or TRBV12-4 with TRBJ2-1; TRBD2 matches at 12 bases. This CDR3 is 17 amino acids long. J lost 1 base, V lost 1 base, and 2 bases had no gene match. The CDR3 spells CASSLGTSGESYNEQFF. CDR3 bases: TGTGCCAGCAGTTTAGGGACTAGCGGGGAATCCTACAATGAGCAGTTCTTC.

This chain links TRBV5-1 with TRBJ2-3; 11 positions match TRBD1. V lost 8 bases and J lost 4; bases outside the gene matches: 9. CDR3 size: 15 residues. From germline, CDR1 is SGHRS and CDR2 YFSETQ. This CDR3 reads CASSPGQGVPDTQYF. The CDR3 bases are TGCGCCAGTAGCCCGGGACAGGGGGTTCCAGATACGCAGTATTTT.

This clonotype was counted ten times or more. The chain joins TRBV5-1 to TRBJ2-3; D is perhaps TRBD1 or TRBD2 (6 bases each). The CDR3 runs 14 residues. Germline V gene data show CDR1 as SGHRS and CDR2 as YFSETQ. The V end lost 1 base, the J end lost 4 bases, and 10 bases lay between the germline ends. CDR3 sequence (DNA): TGCGCCAGCAGCTTGATGGGGGGCGCAGATACGCAGTATTTT. Translation gives CASSLMGGADTQYF.

The rearrangement uses TRBV12-3 or TRBV12-4 and TRBJ2-3; weak D call: TRBD2 (5 bases). The CDR3 totals 15 residues. Trimming cost V 5 bases and J 0 bases, with 12 bases left between them. CDR3 bases: TGTGCCAGCAGTACCTCGCGGGCTAGCACAGATACGCAGTATTTT. Amino acid sequence: CASSTSRASTDTQYF.

The CDR3 here is CASRVFGTRDEQYF. As DNA, the CDR3 is TGTGCCAGCAGGGTCTTCGGGACCCGGGACGAGCAGTACTTC. This rearrangement joins TRBV27 to TRBJ2-7; perhaps D is TRBD1 or TRBD2 (5 bases each). The CDR3 is 14 residues long. The V gene's germline CDR1 is MNHEY and CDR2 SMNVEV (reference sequence). V was pared by 6 bases and J by 5 bases, with 17 bases between.

V gene TRBV29-1 combines with J gene TRBJ1-3; D is perhaps TRBD1 (5 bases). From germline, CDR1 is SQVTM and CDR2 ANQGSEA. The CDR3 loop spans 13 amino acids. The CDR3 loop reads CSGWGMDGNTIYF. CDR3 nucleotides: TGCTCGGGTTGGGGGATGGATGGAAACACCATATATTTT.

This chain joins TRBV12-3 or TRBV12-4 and TRBJ1-1; D unclear. V shed 7 bases and J shed 5 bases, with 14 bases lying between them. CDR3 length equals 13 residues. CDR3 coding DNA: TGTGCCAGCACCCCCACCCAAGATACTGAAGCTTTCTTT. It yields the protein CASTPTQDTEAFF.

There are a few counts of this clonotype. The genes are TRBV19 and TRBJ2-1; D is unresolved. The CDR3 sequence is 14 residues long. V lost 5 bases and J lost 0, with 8 bases in between. From germline, CDR1 is LNHDA and CDR2 SQIVND (reference sequence). DNA of the CDR3: TGTGCCAGTAGTTCTATGTTCTCCTACAATGAGCAGTTCTTC. Translating gives CASSSMFSYNEQFF.

The table lists this clonotype with many counts. This chain uses TRBV27 with TRBJ2-1; TRBD2 agrees at 10 bases. The V gene end was trimmed by 7 bases and the J gene end by 5 bases; junction bases not matched to a gene: 11. The CDR3 length is 16 residues. Germline V CDR1 and CDR2: MNHEY, SMNVEV (reference sequence). CDR3 nucleotides: TGTGCCAGCACCGACGCGGGGCTAGCGGGGGACAATGAGCAGTTCTTC. This sequence encodes CASTDAGLAGDNEQFF.

This clonotype was observed a few times. The chain employs TRBV27 and TRBJ1-1, with 7 bases identical to TRBD1. The CDR3 runs to 13 residues. In germline, CDR1 is MNHEY, CDR2 SMNVEV (reference sequence). Trimming removed 3 bases from V and 11 bases from J; junction bases left unmatched: 9. The CDR3 reads CASSLYPGGGAFF. The CDR3 DNA reads as TGTGCCAGCAGTTTGTACCCAGGGGGAGGTGCTTTCTTT.

This clonotype was detected only a few times. The chain is built from TRBV5-1 and TRBJ1-2; tentative D call: TRBD1 (5 bases). This CDR3 has 13 residues. Germline values: CDR1 SGHRS, CDR2 YFSETQ. V gave up 4 bases and J gave up 2 bases, with 9 bases separating them. The CDR3 region is CASSVDTNYGYTF. DNA of the CDR3: TGCGCCAGCAGCGTGGACACAAACTATGGCTACACCTTC.

This clonotype showed up many times. V usage is TRBV20-1 and J usage is TRBJ2-4; D remains unclear. Germline CDR1 and CDR2: DFQATT and SNEGSKA (reference sequence). The germline V and J ends were trimmed by 4 bases and 0 bases, with 7 bases remaining between them. The length of the CDR3 is 13 residues. This chain's CDR3 is CSATALAKNIQYF. DNA for the CDR3: TGCAGTGCTACGGCGCTAGCCAAAAACATTCAGTACTTC.

This clonotype occurred many times. This sequence joins TRBV6-5 and TRBJ2-6; 7 bases map to TRBD1. Trimming took 7 bases from V and 3 from J; bases not matched to a gene: 6. The CDR3 length is 15 residues. The germline V gene has CDR1 MNHEY and CDR2 SVGAGI. In DNA, the CDR3 is TGTGCCAGCACCAGACAGGGTTTTGGGGCCAACGTCCTGACTTTC. This codes for CASTRQGFGANVLTF.

A word on this clonotype: Germline and junction disagree at one end, which may indicate a read error. The rearrangement uses TRBV5-6 and TRBJ2-1, with D maybe TRBD2 (5 bases). CDR1 and CDR2 (germline): SGHDT, YYEEEE. The CDR3 loop spans 12 amino acids. CDR3 sequence: CASSLMSEKRLF. The CDR3 coding sequence is TGTGCCAGCAGCTTGATGTCCGAAAAGCGGCTCTTC.

In this sample, this clonotype turned up many times. V gene TRBV7-3 combines with J gene TRBJ2-1; TRBD1 might be the D (5 bases). Trimming removed 5 bases at V and 1 base at J, with 12 bases between. The CDR3 loop spans 15 amino acids. Looked up from germline, CDR1 is SGHTA and CDR2 is FQGTGA. In DNA, the CDR3 is TGTGCCAGCAGCCCCCAGGGTTGGTCCTACAATGAGCAGTTCTTC. It translates to CASSPQGWSYNEQFF.

The table lists this clonotype with a few counts. The chain carries TRBV5-1 and TRBJ1-4; 8 positions match TRBD1. In germline, CDR1 is SGHRS, CDR2 YFSETQ. The CDR3 totals 15 residues. With V trimmed by 0 bases and J by 8 bases, 6 bases remained unmatched. Here the CDR3 DNA reads TGCGCCAGCAGCTTGGGGCAGGGGGCGGAAGAAAAACTGTTTTTT. Protein product: CASSLGQGAEEKLFF.

This clonotype appeared a few times. The chain employs TRBV18 and TRBJ2-7; 9 bases line up with TRBD1. The CDR3 has 16 residues. Trimming at V came to 3 bases and at J to 3 bases, leaving 9 bases not matched to a gene. CDR1 and CDR2 from the germline V gene are KGHSH and LQKENI. The CDR3 DNA reads TGTGCCAGCTCACCCCTCCCCACAGGGGGCAACTACGAGCAGTACGTC. Its protein is CASSPLPTGGNYEQYV.

This rearrangement joins TRBV5-6 to TRBJ1-5; D is uncertain. The CDR3 runs 13 residues. Germline V lookup: CDR1 SGHDT, CDR2 YYEEEE. V lost 0 bases and J lost 5, with 6 bases in between. CDR3 in amino acids: CASSLGLHQPQHF. In nucleotides, the CDR3 is TGTGCCAGCAGCTTGGGGCTACATCAGCCCCAGCATTTT.

The table lists this clonotype with a few counts. The V gene is TRBV6-2 or TRBV6-3, the J gene TRBJ1-1, with D possibly TRBD1 on 6 matching bases. CDR1 and CDR2 (germline): MNHEY, SVGEGT. The CDR3 is made up of 11 amino acids. Trimming took 6 bases from V and 9 from J, leaving 11 bases between them. CDR3 sequence reads: CASRRGQQAFF. In nucleotides, the CDR3 is TGTGCCAGCAGACGCGGACAGCAAGCTTTCTTT.

The chain employs TRBV5-1 and TRBJ2-7; D tentatively reads TRBD1 or TRBD2 (6 bases each). This CDR3 comprises 14 residues. Looked up from germline, CDR1 is SGHRS and CDR2 is YFSETQ. Deletions cut 5 bases from V and 5 bases from J, with 17 bases between. CDR3 DNA sequence: TGCGCCAGCAGGTACGGGGGCCCGGAAAACGAGCAGTACTTC. Residues: CASRYGGPENEQYF.

This sequence joins TRBV6-2 or TRBV6-3 and TRBJ1-2; D is possibly TRBD1 (5 bases). Germline CDR1 is MNHEY and CDR2 is SVGEGT. V was pared by 1 base and J by 8 bases, with 14 bases between. The CDR3 is made up of 14 amino acids. CDR3 coding DNA: TGTGCCAGCAGTTACTTCGGGGGACCCTTAGGCTACACCTTC. This sequence encodes CASSYFGGPLGYTF.

The chain employs TRBV7-9 and TRBJ2-6; TRBD1 agrees at 7 bases. V was clipped by 4 bases and J by 0 bases; unmatched bases: 12. Germline CDR1 and CDR2: SEHNR and FQNEAQ (reference sequence). This CDR3 has 19 residues. CDR3 residues: CASSYPRTGTSSGANVLTF. The CDR3 nucleotides read TGTGCCAGCAGCTACCCTAGGACAGGTACTAGCTCTGGGGCCAACGTCCTGACTTTC.

This clonotype has only a few counts. The V and J genes are TRBV11-3 and TRBJ2-3, with unresolved D. Germline V gene data show CDR1 as SGHNT and CDR2 as YENEEA. With 5 bases removed from V and 4 bases from J, the gap between germline ends came to 16 bases. This CDR3 has 15 residues. CDR3 amino acids: CASSPGGRVPDTQYF. Here the CDR3 DNA reads TGTGCCAGCAGCCCAGGTGGGCGAGTCCCAGATACGCAGTATTTT.